These T cell receptor beta chains were read from a single sample in a study of blood T cell repertoires in COVID-19. Data came from immunoSEQ multiplex PCR; TCRdb stores just in-frame clones and leaves some out. In the table there are around 75,000 clones, around 89% of which are singletons. Material: peripheral blood. The receptors here all came from a man aged 50 to 59 with acute or convalescent COVID-19. Both conserved end residues are part of each CDR3. D genes are given only for firm matches. Clone size is not always given. Where it is, it says once, few, many or a class for expanded clones.

v_gene: TRBV2; len: 14; j_gene: TRBJ1-4; d_gene: .; abundance: .; CDR3aa: CASREGQSNEKLFF; CDR3nt: TGTGCCAGCAGGGAAGGACAGTCTAATGAAAAACTGTTTTTT
v_gene: TRBV27; len: 15; j_gene: TRBJ2-1; d_gene: .; abundance: .; CDR3aa: CASSTGGTPYNEQFF; CDR3nt: TGTGCCAGCTCCACCGGGGGAACCCCCTACAATGAGCAGTTCTTC
v_gene: TRBV5-1; len: 13; j_gene: TRBJ2-5; d_gene: .; abundance: .; CDR3aa: CASSRRNGETQYF; CDR3nt: TGCGCCAGCAGCAGGAGGAACGGAGAGACCCAGTACTTC
v_gene: TRBV6-5; len: 15; j_gene: TRBJ2-1; d_gene: .; abundance: .; CDR3aa: CASRHRESGANEQFF; CDR3nt: TGTGCCAGCAGGCACCGGGAGTCTGGCGCCAATGAGCAGTTCTTC
v_gene: TRBV29-1; len: 13; j_gene: TRBJ2-3; d_gene: .; abundance: .; CDR3aa: CSVWGESTDTQYF; CDR3nt: TGCAGCGTTTGGGGGGAAAGCACAGATACGCAGTATTTT
v_gene: TRBV2; len: 18; j_gene: TRBJ1-1; d_gene: .; abundance: .; CDR3aa: CASTALFGRAGRGTEAFF; CDR3nt: TGTGCCAGCACCGCCCTTTTCGGCCGGGCGGGCAGAGGCACTGAAGCTTTCTTT
v_gene: TRBV4-1; len: 17; j_gene: TRBJ1-3; d_gene: .; abundance: few; CDR3aa: CASSQTTALNSGNTIYF; CDR3nt: TGCGCCAGCAGCCAAACGACAGCACTAAACTCTGGAAACACCATATATTTT
v_gene: TRBV29-1; len: 17; j_gene: TRBJ1-3; d_gene: .; abundance: .; CDR3aa: CSAAAGQGKSGGNTIYF; CDR3nt: TGCAGCGCTGCGGCGGGCCAGGGGAAATCGGGTGGAAACACCATATATTTT
v_gene: TRBV7-2; len: 12; j_gene: TRBJ2-1; d_gene: .; abundance: .; CDR3aa: CASSLVNNEQFF; CDR3nt: TGTGCCAGCAGCTTAGTTAACAATGAGCAGTTCTTC
v_gene: TRBV19; len: 13; j_gene: TRBJ2-7; d_gene: TRBD2; abundance: .; CDR3aa: CASRRGDPYEQYF; CDR3nt: TGTGCCAGTAGGCGGGGGGATCCCTACGAGCAGTACTTC
v_gene: TRBV6-5; len: 12; j_gene: TRBJ2-7; d_gene: .; abundance: .; CDR3aa: CASSYRAYEQYF; CDR3nt: TGTGCCAGCAGTTACCGGGCCTACGAGCAGTACTTC
v_gene: TRBV10-3; len: 16; j_gene: TRBJ2-6; d_gene: .; abundance: once; CDR3aa: CAISEGANSGANVLTF; CDR3nt: TGTGCCATCAGTGAGGGGGCGAACTCTGGGGCCAACGTCCTGACTTTC
v_gene: TRBV6-6; len: 14; j_gene: TRBJ2-5; d_gene: .; abundance: .; CDR3aa: CASSSLGSRGTQYF; CDR3nt: TGTGCCAGCAGTTCACTCGGCTCCCGGGGGACCCAGTACTTC
v_gene: TRBV7-8; len: 16; j_gene: TRBJ2-1; d_gene: .; abundance: .; CDR3aa: CASSPRRAEVLSEQFF; CDR3nt: TGTGCCAGCAGCCCTCGGAGGGCCGAGGTGTTGAGTGAGCAGTTCTTC
v_gene: TRBV9; len: 16; j_gene: TRBJ1-3; d_gene: .; abundance: .; CDR3aa: CASSPFRGGTGNTIYF; CDR3nt: TGTGCCAGCAGCCCATTCAGGGGCGGTACTGGAAACACCATATATTTT
v_gene: TRBV7-9; len: 16; j_gene: TRBJ2-3; d_gene: .; abundance: .; CDR3aa: CASSSDWTSGSDTQYF; CDR3nt: TGTGCCAGCAGCTCTGACTGGACGAGCGGGTCAGATACGCAGTATTTT
v_gene: TRBV7-2; len: 15; j_gene: TRBJ2-2; d_gene: .; abundance: .; CDR3aa: CASSSWGPFTGELFF; CDR3nt: TGTGCCAGCAGCTCGTGGGGCCCGTTCACCGGGGAGCTGTTTTTT
v_gene: TRBV5-4; len: 15; j_gene: TRBJ2-5; d_gene: .; abundance: .; CDR3aa: CASSLALGGSETQYF; CDR3nt: TGTGCCAGCAGCTTGGCGTTGGGGGGATCAGAGACCCAGTACTTC